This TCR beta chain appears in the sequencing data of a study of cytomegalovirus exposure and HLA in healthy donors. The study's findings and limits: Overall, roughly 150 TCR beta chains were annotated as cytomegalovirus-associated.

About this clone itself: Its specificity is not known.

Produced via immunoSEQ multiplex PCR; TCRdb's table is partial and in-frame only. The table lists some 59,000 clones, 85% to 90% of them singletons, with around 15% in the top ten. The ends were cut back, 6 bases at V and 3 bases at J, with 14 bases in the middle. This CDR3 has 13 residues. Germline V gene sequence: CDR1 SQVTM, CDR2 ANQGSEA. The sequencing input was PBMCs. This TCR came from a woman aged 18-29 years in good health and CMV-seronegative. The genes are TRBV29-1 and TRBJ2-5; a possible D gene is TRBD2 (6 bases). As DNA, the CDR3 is TGCAGCGTGTACAGGTGGGAGGAAGAGACCCAGTACTTC. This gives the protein CSVYRWEEETQYF. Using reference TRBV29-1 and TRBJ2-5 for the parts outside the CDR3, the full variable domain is SAVISQKPSRDICQRGTSLTIQCQVDSQVTMMFWYRQQPGQSLTLIATANQGSEATYESGFVIDKFPISRPNLTFSTLTVSNMSPEDSSIYLCSVYRWEEETQYFGPGTRLLVL.